The TCR beta chain described here comes from a study of T cells in Graves' hyperthyroidism and ophthalmopathy. V was cut by 2 bases and J by 6 bases, with 15 bases left in between. Germline V lookup: CDR1 SGHKS, CDR2 YYEKEE (reference sequence). The CDR3 is 15 residues long. Remarks on this clonotype: The antigen is unknown.

Researchers took RNA transcripts and amplified the TCR beta CDR3 regions from them. The TCR CDR3 was amplified in a first-round RT-PCR using the HTBI primer set. TCRdb re-derived calls from the multiplex PCR reads in MiXCR, one entry per CDR3 protein. The sample includes under 750,000 distinct CDR3 sequences, approximately 19% of them seen just once. Study results and limitations: Before onset, ophthalmopathy was predicted by the model a median approximately 6.5 months earlier.

Thyroid ultrasound and orbital computed tomography, with clinical symptoms and serum thyroxine and TRAb, informed diagnoses. The chain joins TRBV5-5 to TRBJ2-1; TRBD2 is a possible D gene (5 bases). The sequencing sample was made of blood. This receptor was taken from a woman aged 45-65 years with Graves' hyperthyroidism that later progressed to Graves' ophthalmopathy. CDR3 nucleotide sequence: TGTGCCAGCAGCTTAGAGGAGGAGCTTTTCAATGAGCAGTTCTTC. Translated: CASSLEEELFNEQFF. Combining the CDR3 with reference TRBV5-5 and TRBJ2-1 gives the whole variable domain DAGVTQSPTHLIKTRGQQVTLRCSPISGHKSVSWYQQVLGQGPQFIFQYYEKEERGRGNFPDRFSARQFPNYSSELNVNALLLGDSALYLCASSLEEELFNEQFFGPGTRLTVL.